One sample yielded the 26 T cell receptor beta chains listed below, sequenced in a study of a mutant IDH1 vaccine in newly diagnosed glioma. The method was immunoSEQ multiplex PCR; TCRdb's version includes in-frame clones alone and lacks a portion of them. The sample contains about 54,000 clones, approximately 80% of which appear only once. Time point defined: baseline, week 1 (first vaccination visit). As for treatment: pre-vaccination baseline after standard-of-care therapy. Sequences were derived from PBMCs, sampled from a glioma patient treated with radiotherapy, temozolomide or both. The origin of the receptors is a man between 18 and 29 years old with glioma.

CDR3 loop: CASSEGGVYEQYF. Written as DNA, the CDR3 is TGTGCCAGCAGTGAAGGTGGAGTCTACGAGCAGTACTTC. The chain employs TRBV6-1 and TRBJ2-7; the D is unclear. This CDR3 has 13 amino acids. Germline V gene data show CDR1 as MNHNS and CDR2 as SASEGT. V lost 1 base and J lost 3, with 7 bases in between.

The CDR3 nucleotides are TGTGCCAGCAGCCGGGGACCAGCCGCGGGGGGGGTTTACGAGCAGTACTTC. Residues: CASSRGPAAGGVYEQYF. The V and J genes are TRBV9 and TRBJ2-7; TRBD2 aligns across 9 bases. CDR3 length: 17 amino acids. The germline V gene encodes CDR1 SGDLS and CDR2 YYNGEE. V trimming: 4 bases; J trimming: 4 bases; junction bases outside the gene matches: 15.

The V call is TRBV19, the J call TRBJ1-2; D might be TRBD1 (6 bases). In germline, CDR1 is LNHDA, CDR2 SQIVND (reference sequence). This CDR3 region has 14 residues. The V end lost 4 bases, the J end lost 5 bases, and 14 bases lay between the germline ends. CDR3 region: CASSNRASRYGYTF. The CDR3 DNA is TGTGCCAGTAGTAACAGGGCGTCACGATATGGCTACACCTTC.

DNA for the CDR3: TGTGCCAGCAGAGAACCAGGGGGGGGCTCGAAAAACATTCAGTACTTC. Amino acid sequence: CASREPGGGSKNIQYF. The chain employs TRBV6-1 and TRBJ2-4, with D perhaps matching TRBD1 or TRBD2 (7 bases each). Germline V CDR1 and CDR2: MNHNS, SASEGT. The V end was cut by 6 bases, the J end by 4 bases, with 19 bases between. This CDR3 region has 16 residues.

CDR3 sequence: CASSYSMVGEQFF. In DNA, the CDR3 is TGTGCCAGCAGTTACTCGATGGTGGGGGAGCAGTTCTTC. The J gene is TRBJ2-1, the V gene TRBV6-5; D remains ambiguous. Trimming stripped 0 bases from V and 10 bases from J, with 10 bases between. Germline CDR1 reads MNHEY; CDR2 reads SVGAGI. CDR3 size: 13 residues.

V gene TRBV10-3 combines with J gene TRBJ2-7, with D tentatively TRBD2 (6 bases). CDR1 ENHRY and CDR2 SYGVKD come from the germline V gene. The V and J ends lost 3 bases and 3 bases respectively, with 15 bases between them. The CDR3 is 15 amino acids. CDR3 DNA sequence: TGTGCCATCAGTGATGGGGCTAGCGAGTACTACGAGCAGTACTTC. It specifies CAISDGASEYYEQYF.

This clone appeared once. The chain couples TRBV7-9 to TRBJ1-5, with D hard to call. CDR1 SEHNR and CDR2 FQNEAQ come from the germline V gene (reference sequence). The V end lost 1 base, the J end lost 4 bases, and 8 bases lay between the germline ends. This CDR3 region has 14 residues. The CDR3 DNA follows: TGTGCCAGCAGCTTAGAGGGAATAAATCAGCCCCAGCATTTT. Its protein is CASSLEGINQPQHF. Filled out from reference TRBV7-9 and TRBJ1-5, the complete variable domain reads DTGVSQNPRHKITKRGQNVTFRCDPISEHNRLYWYRQTLGQGPEFLTYFQNEAQLEKSRLLSDRFSAERPKGSFSTLEIQRTEQGDSAMYLCASSLEGINQPQHFGDGTRLSIL.

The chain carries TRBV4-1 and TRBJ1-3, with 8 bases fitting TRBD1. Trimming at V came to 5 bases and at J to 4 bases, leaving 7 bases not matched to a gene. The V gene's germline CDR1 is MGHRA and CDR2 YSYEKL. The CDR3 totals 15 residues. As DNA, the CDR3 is TGCGCCAGCAGCACCCGGACAGGGACAGGAAACACCATATATTTT. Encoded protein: CASSTRTGTGNTIYF.

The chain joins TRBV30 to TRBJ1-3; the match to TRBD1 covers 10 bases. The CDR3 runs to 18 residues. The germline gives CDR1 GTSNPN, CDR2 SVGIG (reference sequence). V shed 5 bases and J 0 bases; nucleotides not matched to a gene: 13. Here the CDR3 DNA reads TGTGCCTGGGACCGGGACAGGGGCATATGGAACTCTGGAAACACCATATATTTT. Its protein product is CAWDRDRGIWNSGNTIYF.

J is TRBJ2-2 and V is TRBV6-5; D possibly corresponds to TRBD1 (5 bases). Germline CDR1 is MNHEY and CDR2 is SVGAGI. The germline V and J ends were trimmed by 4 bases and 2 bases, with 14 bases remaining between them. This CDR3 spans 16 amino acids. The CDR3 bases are TGTGCCAGCAGTTCCGACAGACCTTCCAACACCGGGGAGCTGTTTTTT. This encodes CASSSDRPSNTGELFF.

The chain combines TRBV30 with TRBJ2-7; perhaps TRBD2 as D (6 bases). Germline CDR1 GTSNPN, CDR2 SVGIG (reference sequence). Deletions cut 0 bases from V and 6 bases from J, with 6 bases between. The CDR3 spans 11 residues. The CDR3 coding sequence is TGTGCCTGGAGTGTGGGGGGCGAGCAGTACTTC. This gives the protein CAWSVGGEQYF.

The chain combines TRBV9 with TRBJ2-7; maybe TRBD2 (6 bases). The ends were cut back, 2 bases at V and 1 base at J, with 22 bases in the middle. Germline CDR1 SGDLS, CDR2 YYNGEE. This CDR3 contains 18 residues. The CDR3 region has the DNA TGTGCCAGCAGCGTCAACGGTGACCGGGACTCGTCGTCCTACGAGCAGTACTTC. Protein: CASSVNGDRDSSSYEQYF.

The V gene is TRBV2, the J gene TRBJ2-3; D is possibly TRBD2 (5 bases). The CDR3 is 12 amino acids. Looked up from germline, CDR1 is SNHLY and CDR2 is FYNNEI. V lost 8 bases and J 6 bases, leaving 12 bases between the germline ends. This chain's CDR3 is CASHRGGDTQYF. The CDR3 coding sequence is TGTGCCAGCCATCGAGGCGGGGATACGCAGTATTTT.

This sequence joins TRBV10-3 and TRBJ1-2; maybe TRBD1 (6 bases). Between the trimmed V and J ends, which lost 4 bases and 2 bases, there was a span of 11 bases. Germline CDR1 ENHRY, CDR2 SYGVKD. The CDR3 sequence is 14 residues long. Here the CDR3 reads CAISVQGGNYGYTF. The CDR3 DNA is TGTGCCATCAGTGTTCAAGGGGGGAACTATGGCTACACCTTC.

The CDR3 reads CASSPGVRETQYF. The CDR3 bases are TGCGCCAGCAGCCCGGGAGTCCGGGAGACCCAGTACTTC. The chain uses TRBV5-1 and TRBJ2-5; maybe TRBD2 (6 bases). Germline V lookup: CDR1 SGHRS, CDR2 YFSETQ. This CDR3 has 13 amino acids. The germline V and J ends were trimmed by 4 bases and 5 bases, with 12 bases remaining between them.

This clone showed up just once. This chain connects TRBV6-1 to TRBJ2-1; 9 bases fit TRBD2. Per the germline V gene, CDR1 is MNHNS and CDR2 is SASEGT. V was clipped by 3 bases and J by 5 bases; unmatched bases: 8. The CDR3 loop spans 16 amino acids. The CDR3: CASSDPRLAANNEQFF. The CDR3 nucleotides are TGTGCCAGCAGTGACCCCCGACTAGCGGCAAACAATGAGCAGTTCTTC.

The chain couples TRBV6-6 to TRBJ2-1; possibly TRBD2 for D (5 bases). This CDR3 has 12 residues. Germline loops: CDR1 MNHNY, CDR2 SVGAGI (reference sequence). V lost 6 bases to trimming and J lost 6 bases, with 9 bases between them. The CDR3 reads CASRSSGNEQFF. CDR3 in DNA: TGTGCCAGCAGGTCCAGCGGCAATGAGCAGTTCTTC.

The CDR3 coding sequence is TGTGCCAGCAGCTTAGGGGGTCAGCCCCAGCATTTT. It codes for CASSLGGQPQHF. The rearrangement joins TRBV7-9 to TRBJ1-5; D remains ambiguous. The CDR3 has 12 amino acids. Trimming cost V 1 base and J 6 bases, with 4 bases left between them. Germline CDR1 SEHNR, CDR2 FQNEAQ (reference sequence).

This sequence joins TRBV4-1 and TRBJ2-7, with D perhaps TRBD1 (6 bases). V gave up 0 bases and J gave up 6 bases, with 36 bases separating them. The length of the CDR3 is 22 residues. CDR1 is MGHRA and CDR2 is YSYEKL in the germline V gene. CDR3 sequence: CASSQDARTESYIRWEDGEQYF. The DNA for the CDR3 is TGCGCCAGCAGCCAAGATGCCAGGACAGAATCCTATATACGATGGGAAGACGGCGAGCAGTACTTC.

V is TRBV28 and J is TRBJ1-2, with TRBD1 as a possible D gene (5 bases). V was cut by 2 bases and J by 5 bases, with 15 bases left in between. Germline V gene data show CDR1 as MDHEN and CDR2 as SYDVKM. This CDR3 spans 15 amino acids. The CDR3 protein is CASSLPQGVGYGYTF. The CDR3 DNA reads TGTGCCAGCAGTTTACCCCAGGGAGTAGGGTATGGCTACACCTTC.

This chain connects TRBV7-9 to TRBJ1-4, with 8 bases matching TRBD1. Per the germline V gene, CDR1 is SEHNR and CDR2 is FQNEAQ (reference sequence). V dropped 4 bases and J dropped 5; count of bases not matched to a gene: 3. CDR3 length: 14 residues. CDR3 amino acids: CASSSHRGNEKLFF. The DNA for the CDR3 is TGTGCCAGCAGCTCACACAGGGGGAATGAAAAACTGTTTTTT.

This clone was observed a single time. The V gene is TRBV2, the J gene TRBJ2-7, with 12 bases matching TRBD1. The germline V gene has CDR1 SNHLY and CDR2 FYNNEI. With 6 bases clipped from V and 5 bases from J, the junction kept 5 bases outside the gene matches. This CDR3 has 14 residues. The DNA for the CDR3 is TGTGCCAGCAGGGGACAGGGGGCGTCCCACGAGCAGTACTTC. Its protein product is CASRGQGASHEQYF.

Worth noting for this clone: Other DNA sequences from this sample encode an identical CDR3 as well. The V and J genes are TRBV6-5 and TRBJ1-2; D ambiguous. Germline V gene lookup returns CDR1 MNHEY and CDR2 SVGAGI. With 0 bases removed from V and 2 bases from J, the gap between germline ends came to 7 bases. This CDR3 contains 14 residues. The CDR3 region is CASSYSSANYGYTF. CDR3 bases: TGTGCCAGCAGTTACTCATCCGCGAACTATGGCTACACCTTC.

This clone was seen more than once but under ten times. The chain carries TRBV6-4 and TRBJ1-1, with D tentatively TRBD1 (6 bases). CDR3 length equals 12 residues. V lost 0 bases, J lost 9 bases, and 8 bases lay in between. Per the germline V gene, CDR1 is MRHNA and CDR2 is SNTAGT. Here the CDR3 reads CASSDSGQQAFF. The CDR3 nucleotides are TGTGCCAGCAGTGACTCTGGACAGCAAGCTTTCTTT.

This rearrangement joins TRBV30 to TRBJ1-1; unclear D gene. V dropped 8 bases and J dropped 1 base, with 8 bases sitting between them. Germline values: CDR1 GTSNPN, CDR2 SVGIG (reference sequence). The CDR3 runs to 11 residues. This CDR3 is CALRENTEAFF. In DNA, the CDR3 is TGTGCCCTTCGGGAGAACACTGAAGCTTTCTTT. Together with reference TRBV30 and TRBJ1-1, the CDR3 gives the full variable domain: SQTIHQWPATLVQPVGSPLSLECTVEGTSNPNLYWYRQAAGRGLQLLFYSVGIGQISSEVPQNLSASRPQDRQFILSSKKLLLSDSGFYLCALRENTEAFFGQGTRLTVV.

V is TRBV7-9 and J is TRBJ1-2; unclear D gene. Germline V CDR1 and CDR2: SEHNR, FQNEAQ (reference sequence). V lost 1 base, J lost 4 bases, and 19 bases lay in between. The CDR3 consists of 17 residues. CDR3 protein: CASSLVVPATHSYGYTF. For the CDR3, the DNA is TGTGCCAGCAGCTTAGTAGTTCCAGCCACGCATTCCTATGGCTACACCTTC. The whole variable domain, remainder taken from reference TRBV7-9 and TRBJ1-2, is DTGVSQNPRHKITKRGQNVTFRCDPISEHNRLYWYRQTLGQGPEFLTYFQNEAQLEKSRLLSDRFSAERPKGSFSTLEIQRTEQGDSAMYLCASSLVVPATHSYGYTFGSGTRLTVV.